Listed below are T cell receptor beta chains from one sample, sequenced in a study of Graves' ophthalmopathy and Graves' hyperthyroidism. TCRdb fed the multiplex PCR reads into MiXCR, producing one record per CDR3 protein. Of a few hundred thousand distinct CDR3 sequences listed, over 15% are singletons. The sequenced sample consisted of peripheral blood. Source of these receptors: a woman aged 18-29 years with stable Graves' hyperthyroidism. The CDR3 runs from the conserved cysteine through the conserved F or W. D genes are given only for firm matches. The listing skips clone size in some rows; elsewhere it reads once, few, many or a size class.

J gene: TRBJ2-5
D gene: TRBD1
clone size: .
V gene: TRBV7-8
CDR3 protein: CASSFQTGAQETQYF
CDR3 DNA: TGTGCCAGCAGCTTTCAGACAGGGGCCCAAGAGACCCAGTACTTC

J gene: TRBJ1-6
D gene: .
clone size: many
V gene: TRBV27
CDR3 protein: CASRVRRSRNNSPLHF
CDR3 DNA: TGTGCCAGCAGGGTCCGGCGGAGTAGGAATAATTCACCCCTCCACTTT

J gene: TRBJ1-2
D gene: .
clone size: many
V gene: TRBV12-3/TRBV12-4
CDR3 protein: CASTFGGFYGYTF
CDR3 DNA: TGTGCCAGCACCTTTGGGGGCTTCTATGGCTACACCTTC

J gene: TRBJ1-3
D gene: .
clone size: .
V gene: TRBV5-1
CDR3 protein: CASSLEYPGNTIYF
CDR3 DNA: TGCGCCAGCAGCTTGGAATATCCCGGAAACACCATATATTTT

J gene: TRBJ2-5
D gene: TRBD1
clone size: many
V gene: TRBV20-1
CDR3 protein: CSARGQGETQYF
CDR3 DNA: TGCAGTGCGAGGGGACAGGGGGAGACCCAGTACTTC

J gene: TRBJ2-2
D gene: .
clone size: .
V gene: TRBV5-1
CDR3 protein: CASSLRAPDTGELFF
CDR3 DNA: TGCGCCAGCAGCTTGAGGGCCCCGGACACCGGGGAGCTGTTTTTT

J gene: TRBJ1-2
D gene: .
clone size: many
V gene: TRBV24-1
CDR3 protein: CATSSGDYYGYTF
CDR3 DNA: TGTGCCACCAGTTCAGGGGACTACTATGGCTACACCTTC

J gene: TRBJ2-6
D gene: TRBD1
clone size: .
V gene: TRBV11-2
CDR3 protein: CASSAGGHSGANVLTF
CDR3 DNA: TGTGCCAGCAGCGCAGGGGGCCACTCTGGGGCCAACGTCCTGACTTTC

J gene: TRBJ1-1
D gene: TRBD1
clone size: .
V gene: TRBV14
CDR3 protein: CASSYRQGMNTEAFF
CDR3 DNA: TGTGCCAGCAGCTACCGACAGGGGATGAACACTGAAGCTTTCTTT

J gene: TRBJ1-1
D gene: .
clone size: .
V gene: TRBV3-1
CDR3 protein: CASSQEPGRRAFF
CDR3 DNA: TGTGCCAGCAGCCAAGAGCCAGGGCGGAGAGCTTTCTTT

J gene: TRBJ1-5
D gene: .
clone size: many
V gene: TRBV27
CDR3 protein: CASSPWDSNQPQHF
CDR3 DNA: TGTGCCAGCAGTCCCTGGGATAGCAATCAGCCCCAGCATTTT

J gene: TRBJ2-5
D gene: TRBD2
clone size: many
V gene: TRBV2
CDR3 protein: CASSGGLAETQYF
CDR3 DNA: TGTGCCAGCAGTGGAGGACTAGCAGAGACCCAGTACTTC

J gene: TRBJ2-5
D gene: .
clone size: few
V gene: TRBV11-2
CDR3 protein: CASSLKPSARETQYF
CDR3 DNA: TGTGCCAGCAGCTTGAAACCGTCGGCCCGGGAGACCCAGTACTTC

J gene: TRBJ1-2
D gene: .
clone size: many
V gene: TRBV6-2/TRBV6-3
CDR3 protein: CASSYSGRSYGYTF
CDR3 DNA: TGTGCCAGCAGTTACTCGGGCAGAAGCTATGGCTACACCTTC

J gene: TRBJ1-2
D gene: TRBD1
clone size: once
V gene: TRBV6-1
CDR3 protein: CASSAGQGLYGYTF
CDR3 DNA: TGTGCCAGCAGTGCCGGACAGGGTCTCTATGGCTACACCTTC

J gene: TRBJ1-1
D gene: TRBD1
clone size: many
V gene: TRBV20-1
CDR3 protein: CSARGQPNTEAFF
CDR3 DNA: TGCAGTGCTAGGGGACAGCCGAACACTGAAGCTTTCTTT

J gene: TRBJ2-5
D gene: TRBD2
clone size: few
V gene: TRBV19
CDR3 protein: CASRGLAGGEETQYF
CDR3 DNA: TGTGCCAGTAGGGGACTAGCGGGGGGTGAAGAGACCCAGTACTTC

J gene: TRBJ1-2
D gene: TRBD1
clone size: many
V gene: TRBV20-1
CDR3 protein: CSARVPYSDRGIDGYTF
CDR3 DNA: TGCAGTGCTAGGGTTCCCTACTCGGACAGGGGCATTGATGGCTACACCTTC

J gene: TRBJ2-5
D gene: .
clone size: many
V gene: TRBV12-3/TRBV12-4
CDR3 protein: CASSLAAGGLGGTQYF
CDR3 DNA: TGTGCCAGCAGTTTAGCGGCGGGCGGCCTGGGGGGGACCCAGTACTTC

J gene: TRBJ1-1
D gene: .
clone size: .
V gene: TRBV6-1
CDR3 protein: CASSAGDINTEAFF
CDR3 DNA: TGTGCCAGCAGTGCTGGGGACATCAACACTGAAGCTTTCTTT

J gene: TRBJ2-6
D gene: .
clone size: .
V gene: TRBV7-2
CDR3 protein: CASSWSPYKGRGESGANVLTF
CDR3 DNA: TGTGCCAGCAGCTGGAGCCCGTATAAGGGCAGGGGGGAGTCTGGGGCCAACGTCCTGACTTTC

J gene: TRBJ2-7
D gene: .
clone size: many
V gene: TRBV3-2
CDR3 protein: CASSQEGQGYASYEQYF
CDR3 DNA: TGTGCCAGCAGCCAAGAGGGACAGGGATATGCATCCTACGAGCAGTACTTC